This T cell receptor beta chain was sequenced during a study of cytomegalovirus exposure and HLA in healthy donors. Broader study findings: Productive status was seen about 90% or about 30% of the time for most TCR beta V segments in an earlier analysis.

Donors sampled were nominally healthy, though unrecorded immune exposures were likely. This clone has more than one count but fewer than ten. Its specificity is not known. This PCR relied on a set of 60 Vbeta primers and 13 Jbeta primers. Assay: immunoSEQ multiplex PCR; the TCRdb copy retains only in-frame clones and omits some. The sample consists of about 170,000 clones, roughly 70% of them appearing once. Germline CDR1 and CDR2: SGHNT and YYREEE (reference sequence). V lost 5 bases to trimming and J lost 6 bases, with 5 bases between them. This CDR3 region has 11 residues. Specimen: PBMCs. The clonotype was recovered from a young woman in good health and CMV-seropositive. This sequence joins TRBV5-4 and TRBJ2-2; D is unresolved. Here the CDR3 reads CASRSAGELFF. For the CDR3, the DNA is TGTGCCAGCAGATCCGCCGGGGAGCTGTTTTTT.